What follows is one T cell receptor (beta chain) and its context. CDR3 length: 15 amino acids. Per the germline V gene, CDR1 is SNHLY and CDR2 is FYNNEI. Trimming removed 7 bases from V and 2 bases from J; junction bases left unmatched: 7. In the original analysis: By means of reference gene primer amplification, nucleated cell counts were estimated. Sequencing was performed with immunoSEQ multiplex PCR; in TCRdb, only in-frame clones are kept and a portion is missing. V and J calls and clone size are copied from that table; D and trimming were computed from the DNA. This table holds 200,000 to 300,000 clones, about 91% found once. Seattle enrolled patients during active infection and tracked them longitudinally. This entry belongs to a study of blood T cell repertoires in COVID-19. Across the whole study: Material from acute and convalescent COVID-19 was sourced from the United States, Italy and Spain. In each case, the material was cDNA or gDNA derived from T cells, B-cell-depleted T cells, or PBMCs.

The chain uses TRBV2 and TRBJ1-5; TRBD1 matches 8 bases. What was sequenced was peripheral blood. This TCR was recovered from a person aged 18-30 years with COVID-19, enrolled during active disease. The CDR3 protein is CASNPDRAGNQPQHF. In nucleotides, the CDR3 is TGTGCCAGCAACCCGGACAGGGCCGGCAATCAGCCCCAGCATTTT.